This TCR beta chain was recorded in a study of CD8 T cells in Susac syndrome. V gave up 5 bases and J gave up 7 bases; unmatched junction bases: 17. The CDR3 is made up of 16 amino acids. CDR1 and CDR2 (germline): SEHNR, FQNEAQ (reference sequence). It was healthy donors who served as the controls, matched for age and sex. FACS was used to enrich TEMRA cells, whereas the CD8+ and CD4+ T cells were obtained by negative isolation. When the RNA was reverse transcribed, random hexamers were used with an input of about 0.45 to 1 ug. Across 54 Vbeta and 13 Jbeta, TCR beta CDR3 was amplified with immunoSEQ multiplex PCR. TCRdb reprocessed the immunoSEQ multiplex PCR reads with MiXCR, giving one entry per CDR3 protein. The table includes over 100,000 distinct CDR3 sequences, less than 97% detected once.

The gene calls are TRBV7-9 and TRBJ2-7; 7 bases are a match to TRBD2. The sample taken for sequencing was CD4+ T cells from PBMCs. The receptor comes from a human donor in good health. The CDR3 coding sequence is TGTGCCAGCAGCCGTACTCTTAGCGGGCACACGGGGGAGCAGTACTTC. It translates to CASSRTLSGHTGEQYF. Full variable domain (missing parts from reference TRBV7-9 and TRBJ2-7): DTGVSQNPRHKITKRGQNVTFRCDPISEHNRLYWYRQTLGQGPEFLTYFQNEAQLEKSRLLSDRFSAERPKGSFSTLEIQRTEQGDSAMYLCASSRTLSGHTGEQYFGPGTRLTVT.